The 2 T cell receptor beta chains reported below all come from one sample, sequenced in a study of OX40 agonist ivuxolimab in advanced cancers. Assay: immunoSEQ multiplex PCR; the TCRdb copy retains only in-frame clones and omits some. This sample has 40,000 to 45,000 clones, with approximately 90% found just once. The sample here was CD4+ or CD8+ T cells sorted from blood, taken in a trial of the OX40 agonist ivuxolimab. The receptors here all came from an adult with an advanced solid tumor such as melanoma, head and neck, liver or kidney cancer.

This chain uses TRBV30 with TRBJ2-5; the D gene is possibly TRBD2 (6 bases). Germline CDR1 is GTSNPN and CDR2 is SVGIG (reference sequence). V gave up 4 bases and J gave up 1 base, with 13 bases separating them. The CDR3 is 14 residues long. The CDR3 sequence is CAWTKLARQETQYF. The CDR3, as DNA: TGTGCCTGGACCAAACTAGCCCGCCAAGAGACCCAGTACTTC.

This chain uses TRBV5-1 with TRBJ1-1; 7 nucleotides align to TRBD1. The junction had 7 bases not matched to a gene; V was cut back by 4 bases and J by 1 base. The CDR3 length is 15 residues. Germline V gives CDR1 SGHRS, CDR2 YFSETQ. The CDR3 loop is CASSIQTGRNTEAFF. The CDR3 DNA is TGCGCCAGCAGCATCCAGACAGGGAGGAACACTGAAGCTTTCTTT.